The clone carrying this T cell receptor beta chain was seen only once. Its antigen remains unknown. These data are taken from a study of T cell repertoires in cytomegalovirus infection. About the research overall: CMV infection plus the matching HLA type was flagged by public TCR beta signatures. Study conclusions and caveats: HLA-C-restricted CMV-specific TCR beta clonotypes prevailed in the ex vivo response.

Each CDR3 protein is one row after TCRdb ran MiXCR on the reads. The table includes approximately 290,000 distinct CDR3 sequences, about 23% detected once. The receptor comes from a human donor in good health (CMV status not recorded). Some clones in this sample may be carry-over from other donors' samples. Sequences were obtained from PBMCs.

CDR3 bases: TGCGCCAGCAGCTTCGTTGACAGCAAAAGGGACATTCAGTACTTC. Residues: CASSFVDSKRDIQYF. The chain employs TRBV5-1 and TRBJ2-4; tentative D call: TRBD1 (5 bases). The CDR3 length is 15 residues. V was clipped by 2 bases and J by 8 bases, with 17 bases between them. Germline loops: CDR1 SGHRS, CDR2 YFSETQ. Full variable domain (missing parts from reference TRBV5-1 and TRBJ2-4): KAGVTQTPRYLIKTRGQQVTLSCSPISGHRSVSWYQQTPGQGLQFLFEYFSETQRNKGNFPGRFSGRQFSNSRSEMNVSTLELGDSALYLCASSFVDSKRDIQYFGAGTRLSVL.